Listed here are 17 T cell receptor beta chains from one sample, sequenced in a study of immune cell composition in non-small cell lung cancer. The method was immunoSEQ multiplex PCR; TCRdb's version includes in-frame clones alone and lacks a portion of them. In the table there are about 4,000 clones, about three quarters of which are singletons. Sequences were obtained from lung tumor tissue. Every receptor here comes from a human donor with non-small cell lung cancer.

This clone was detected a few times. The gene calls are TRBV5-1 and TRBJ2-3; 9 bases fit TRBD2. The germline gives CDR1 SGHRS, CDR2 YFSETQ. V dropped 8 bases and J dropped 7; count of bases not matched to a gene: 8. The CDR3 contains 13 residues. The CDR3 nucleotides read TGCGCCAGTACGGGACTAGCTAGGTATACGCAGTATTTT. Protein sequence: CASTGLARYTQYF.

The rearrangement joins TRBV28 to TRBJ1-2, with 10 bases fitting TRBD1. The CDR3 loop spans 15 amino acids. Germline V gene sequence: CDR1 MDHEN, CDR2 SYDVKM. The ends lost 2 bases at V and 7 bases at J; junction bases unmatched: 7. The CDR3: CASSLTGTGAIGYTF. The CDR3 DNA reads TGTGCCAGCAGTTTAACTGGGACAGGGGCGATTGGCTACACCTTC.

This clone was counted between two and nine times. This chain links TRBV6-5 with TRBJ2-7, with TRBD1 as a possible D gene (6 bases). Germline V lookup: CDR1 MNHEY, CDR2 SVGAGI. The V and J ends lost 8 bases and 6 bases respectively, with 17 bases between them. CDR3 length: 13 residues. The CDR3 DNA follows: TGTGCCAGCTCATTATCAGGGGTGGGCGAGCAGTACTTC. Translated: CASSLSGVGEQYF.

This rearrangement joins TRBV29-1 to TRBJ2-7, with D tentatively TRBD1 (6 bases). The CDR3 sequence is 14 residues long. Germline CDR1 SQVTM, CDR2 ANQGSEA. The V and J ends lost 1 base and 4 bases respectively, with 14 bases between them. The CDR3 DNA reads as TGCAGCGTTGAAGTACGTGGACAGTTATACGAGCAGTACTTC. Translation gives CSVEVRGQLYEQYF.

This clone was seen just once. The rearrangement joins TRBV30 to TRBJ2-1, with 14 bases that match TRBD2. Trimming removed 8 bases from V and 8 bases from J; junction bases left unmatched: 11. CDR1 and CDR2 from the germline V gene are GTSNPN and SVGIG (reference sequence). The CDR3 is 15 residues long. CDR3 residues: CARSPRGLAGDEQFF. Here the CDR3 DNA reads TGTGCCCGGTCACCCAGGGGACTAGCGGGAGATGAGCAGTTCTTC.

The J gene is TRBJ2-7, the V gene TRBV7-3; no firm D call. Looked up from germline, CDR1 is SGHTA and CDR2 is FQGTGA. The V and J ends lost 5 bases and 3 bases respectively, with 5 bases between them. The CDR3 contains 11 residues. In DNA, the CDR3 is TGTGCCAGCAGCACCAGCTACGAGCAGTACTTC. It encodes CASSTSYEQYF.

The genes are TRBV13 and TRBJ2-3; possible D gene TRBD2, 6 bases. V lost 5 bases and J 4 bases, leaving 16 bases between the germline ends. The CDR3 runs to 15 residues. The germline V gene encodes CDR1 PRHDT and CDR2 FYEKMQ (reference sequence). CDR3 DNA: TGTGCCAGCAGCCTTAATGCATGGGGGGCAGATACGCAGTATTTT. It codes for CASSLNAWGADTQYF.

The chain uses TRBV15 and TRBJ2-7, with D uncertain. Germline V gene data show CDR1 as LNHNV and CDR2 as YYDKDF (reference sequence). Trimming removed 0 bases at V and 8 bases at J, with 20 bases between. This CDR3 has 16 residues. The CDR3 sequence: CATSRDATLTLEKQYF. In DNA form, the CDR3 reads TGTGCCACCAGCAGAGATGCGACGCTCACTTTGGAGAAGCAGTACTTC.

The chain employs TRBV7-2 and TRBJ2-3; D tentatively reads TRBD1 or TRBD2 (5 bases each). This CDR3 is built from 17 residues. V was trimmed by 4 bases and J by 6 bases, leaving 23 bases between them. The germline CDR1 and CDR2 sequences are SGHTA and FQGNSA. CDR3 sequence: CASSYRPDGGSRDTQYF. CDR3 coding DNA: TGTGCCAGCAGCTACCGACCGGATGGGGGATCAAGGGATACGCAGTATTTT.

V gene TRBV7-9 combines with J gene TRBJ1-1, with D perhaps TRBD1 (6 bases). CDR3 length: 16 amino acids. Trimming shortened V by 5 bases and J by 5 bases, and 21 bases separated the two germline ends. Per the germline V gene, CDR1 is SEHNR and CDR2 is FQNEAQ (reference sequence). This CDR3 is CASSPQGSYGWTEAFF. The CDR3 DNA reads TGTGCCAGCAGCCCACAGGGCTCCTACGGATGGACTGAAGCTTTCTTT.

The chain couples TRBV4-3 to TRBJ1-1; tentatively, D is TRBD1 (5 bases). This CDR3 is 17 amino acids long. The V gene's germline CDR1 is LGHNA and CDR2 YSLEER. Trimming cost V 0 bases and J 0 bases, with 14 bases left between them. CDR3 nucleotide sequence: TGCGCCAGCAGCCAAGAATTGGGCGGAGGGGTGAACACTGAAGCTTTCTTT. Its protein is CASSQELGGGVNTEAFF.

This clone was counted only a few times. J is TRBJ1-1 and V is TRBV9, with 9 nucleotides matching TRBD1. Unmatched junction bases numbered 6, after V lost 3 bases and J lost 9 bases. Germline V lookup: CDR1 SGDLS, CDR2 YYNGEE. The CDR3 extends over 13 amino acids. CDR3 DNA: TGTGCCAGCAGCGGTCGACAGGGGGGACAAGCTTTCTTT. Protein: CASSGRQGGQAFF.

Remarks on this clone: This CDR3 is also generated by other DNA sequences in the sample. This chain uses TRBV20-1 with TRBJ2-5; D unclear. Per the germline V gene, CDR1 is DFQATT and CDR2 is SNEGSKA (reference sequence). Trimming removed 5 bases at V and 0 bases at J, with 4 bases between. CDR3 length: 11 residues. CDR3 bases: TGCAGTGCTCAGCACCAAGAGACCCAGTACTTC. Encoded protein: CSAQHQETQYF.

The gene calls are TRBV9 and TRBJ2-7; 13 nucleotides match TRBD2. The V gene's germline CDR1 is SGDLS and CDR2 YYNGEE. The CDR3 extends over 15 amino acids. Trimming cost V 4 bases and J 6 bases; bases outside gene matches: 7. DNA for the CDR3: TGTGCCAGCAGCTTCTGGACTAGCGGGAGATCCGAGCAGTACTTC. This sequence encodes CASSFWTSGRSEQYF.

This chain connects TRBV7-3 to TRBJ2-1, with 9 bases lining up with TRBD2. V was clipped by 2 bases and J by 2 bases; unmatched bases: 1. The germline V gene encodes CDR1 SGHTA and CDR2 FQGTGA. This CDR3 spans 15 amino acids. CDR3: CASSLASGTYNEQFF. DNA of the CDR3: TGTGCCAGCAGCTTAGCTAGCGGGACCTACAATGAGCAGTTCTTC.

J is TRBJ2-2 and V is TRBV6-6; TRBD2 matches 7 bases. V lost 0 bases to trimming and J lost 1 base; unmatched junction nucleotides: 2. Germline lookup yields CDR1 MNHNY and CDR2 SVGAGI (reference sequence). The CDR3 has 16 amino acids. The CDR3 here is CASSYSGLMNTGELFF. The DNA for the CDR3 is TGTGCCAGCAGTTACTCGGGACTAATGAACACCGGGGAGCTGTTTTTT.

V is TRBV7-9 and J is TRBJ2-2; D remains unclear. Germline lookup yields CDR1 SEHNR and CDR2 FQNEAQ (reference sequence). The CDR3 is 13 residues long. Trimming took off 5 bases at V and 6 bases at J, with 10 bases between the two ends. The CDR3 nucleotides are TGTGCCAGCAGCGACCCCGTTTCCGGGGAGCTGTTTTTT. Translation: CASSDPVSGELFF. The full variable domain, rest sourced from reference TRBV7-9 and TRBJ2-2, is DTGVSQNPRHKITKRGQNVTFRCDPISEHNRLYWYRQTLGQGPEFLTYFQNEAQLEKSRLLSDRFSAERPKGSFSTLEIQRTEQGDSAMYLCASSDPVSGELFFGEGSRLTVL.